This TCR beta chain derives from a study of glioma-infiltrating T cells after dendritic cell vaccination. Study at large: Dendritic cells derived from monocytes and pulsed with autologous tumor lysate formed the vaccine.

The PCR used 60 V beta and 13 J beta primers. Here immunoSEQ multiplex PCR was the method, and the copy in TCRdb shows in-frame clones only, minus some. The sample has approximately 67,000 clones, under 90% seen once. No glioblastoma patient carried an isocitrate dehydrogenase mutation. Before vaccination, two weeks after the third vaccination, and at progression, PBMC were collected. Germline loops: CDR1 SNHLY, CDR2 FYNNEI. The V end was cut by 7 bases, the J end by 3 bases, with 10 bases between. The CDR3 loop spans 14 amino acids. This chain joins TRBV2 and TRBJ1-6; D gene unclear. The input for sequencing was blood, taken before dendritic cell vaccination. This receptor was identified in a human donor with glioblastoma. CDR3 residues: CASNSGVYNSPLHF. CDR3 coding DNA: TGTGCCAGCAACTCCGGGGTCTATAATTCACCCCTCCACTTT.